The rows below give T cell receptor beta chains drawn from one sample of a study of shared clonotypes between healthy human individuals. Sequenced by immunoSEQ multiplex PCR; TCRdb stores in-frame clones only, minus some. The table records about 640,000 clones, more than 70% of them present only once. Material for sequencing was memory CD4+ T cells sorted from blood. These TCRs come from a woman aged 30 to 39 in good health. The CDR3 runs from the conserved cysteine through the conserved F or W. D genes are given only for firm matches. The size of a clone is reported for some rows only, either as once, few or many, or as a class for expanded clones.

V,size,D,J,DNA,CDR3
TRBV6-5,.,.,TRBJ2-7,TGTGCCATCCCAGGGGCCTACGAGCAGTACTTC,CAIPGAYEQYF
TRBV18,.,.,TRBJ1-4,TGTGCCAGCTCACCAAGTCAGGCCTACGCAAATGAAAAACTGTTTTTT,CASSPSQAYANEKLFF
TRBV7-2,.,.,TRBJ2-3,TGTGCCAGCAGCCCCGTGGCGCTAGCCCCGGGAGCGCAGTATTTT,CASSPVALAPGAQYF
TRBV7-9,.,.,TRBJ2-7,TGTGCCAGCAGCTTAGCGCTAGGTCAGGGAAGCTCCTACGAGCAGTACTTC,CASSLALGQGSSYEQYF
TRBV11-2,.,.,TRBJ2-3,TGTGCCAGCAGCGACCAAGGTGGTACGCAGTATTTT,CASSDQGGTQYF
TRBV29-1,.,TRBD1,TRBJ2-1,TGCAGCGTGAGACAGGGGGCGCGAAATGAGCAGTTCTTC,CSVRQGARNEQFF
TRBV6-6,.,TRBD1,TRBJ1-5,TGTGCCAGCAGATCCTCGGACAGGGGGCTGTTCGGGGCCCAGCATTTT,CASRSSDRGLFGAQHF
TRBV28,.,.,TRBJ2-7,TGTGCCAGCAGTTCGGACGGGGACCCGACCTACGAGCAGTACTTC,CASSSDGDPTYEQYF
TRBV7-8,.,.,TRBJ2-7,TGTGCCAGCAGCTCCCAACCGACATGGGACTACGAGCAGTACTTC,CASSSQPTWDYEQYF
TRBV28,few,TRBD1,TRBJ2-4,TGTGCCAGCACCCCGACAGGGTTACCCGACAAAAACATTCAGTACTTC,CASTPTGLPDKNIQYF
TRBV18,.,TRBD1,TRBJ1-2,TGTGCCAGCTCACAGGGGACAGTATTAGGCTACACCTTC,CASSQGTVLGYTF
TRBV5-1,.,TRBD2,TRBJ2-1,TGCGCCAGCAGCAAGACTAGCGAGATTCCGCATGAGCAGTTCTTC,CASSKTSEIPHEQFF
TRBV5-4,.,TRBD2,TRBJ2-7,TGTGCCAGCAGCTTAGGTGGGACTAGCAGCAACGAGCAGTACTTC,CASSLGGTSSNEQYF
TRBV29-1,few,TRBD1,TRBJ1-5,TGCAGTGTCAGGACAGGGAAAAATCAGCCCCAGCATTTT,CSVRTGKNQPQHF
TRBV7-9,many,.,TRBJ2-2,TGTGCCAGCAGCTTCTCGGTCACCGGGGAGCTGTTTTTT,CASSFSVTGELFF
TRBV6-1,.,.,TRBJ2-7,TGTGCCAGCAGTCCGCTCGGGGTCGGCGAGCAGTACTTC,CASSPLGVGEQYF
TRBV28,.,.,TRBJ1-5,TGTGCCAGCAGTCTCGGACAGATCAATCAGCCCCAGCATTTT,CASSLGQINQPQHF
TRBV5-1,.,TRBD2,TRBJ2-1,TGCGCCAGCAGCTTGGGTCTAGCGGGAGCCATTACTAGGTTCTTC,CASSLGLAGAITRFF
TRBV29-1,few,.,TRBJ2-6,TGCAGCGTTGAACAGGGGACCTCTGGGGCCAACGTCCTGACTTTC,CSVEQGTSGANVLTF
TRBV27,.,.,TRBJ2-5,TGTGCCAGCAGTTTGTGGGGGGACCAAGAGACCCAGTACTTC,CASSLWGDQETQYF
TRBV30,.,TRBD2,TRBJ2-7,TGTGCCTGCCAAACCGGGACTAGCGGTTACGAGCAGTACTTC,CACQTGTSGYEQYF
TRBV5-1,.,TRBD2,TRBJ2-2,TGCGCCAGCAGTTGGACTAGCGGGAGAGCCGGGGAGCTGTTTTTT,CASSWTSGRAGELFF